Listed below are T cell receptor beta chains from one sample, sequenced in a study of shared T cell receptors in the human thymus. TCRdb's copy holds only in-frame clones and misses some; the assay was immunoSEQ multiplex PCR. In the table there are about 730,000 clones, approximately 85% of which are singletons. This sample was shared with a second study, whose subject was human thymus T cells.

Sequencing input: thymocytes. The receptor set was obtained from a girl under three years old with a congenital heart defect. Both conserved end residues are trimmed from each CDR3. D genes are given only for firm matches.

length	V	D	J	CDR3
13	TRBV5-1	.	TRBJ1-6	ASSLMRQINSPLH
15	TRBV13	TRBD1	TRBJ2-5	ASSLGVDRVWRETQY
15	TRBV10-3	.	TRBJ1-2	AISEFVAANSIYGYT
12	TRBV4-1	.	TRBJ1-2	ASSQDETDHGYT
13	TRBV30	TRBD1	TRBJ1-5	AWNFPGQGFRSQH
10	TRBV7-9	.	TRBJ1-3	ASSKGASTIY
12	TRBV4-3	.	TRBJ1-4	ASSLGSVNEKLF
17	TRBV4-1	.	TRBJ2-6	ASSPRRGLNLSGANVLT
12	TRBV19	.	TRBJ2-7	ASSRGQIYYEQY
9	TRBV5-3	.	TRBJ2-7	ARSPSHEQY
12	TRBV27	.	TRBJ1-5	ASSFNITNQPQH
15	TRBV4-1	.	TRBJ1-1	ASSLKREVGLNTEAF
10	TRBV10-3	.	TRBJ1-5	AISEVRQPQH
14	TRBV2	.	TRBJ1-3	AGTNRQASSGNTIY
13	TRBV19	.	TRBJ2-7	ASSMVQVPSYEQY
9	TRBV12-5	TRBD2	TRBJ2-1	ASVTGGEQF
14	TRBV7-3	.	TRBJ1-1	ASSPSGQRIPSEAF
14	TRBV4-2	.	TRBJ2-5	ASSRKRTEGQETQY
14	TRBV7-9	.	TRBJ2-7	ASSAGEGYTSYEQY
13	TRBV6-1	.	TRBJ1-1	ASSVLGEGDTEAF
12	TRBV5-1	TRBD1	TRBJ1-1	ASSLLDRATEAF
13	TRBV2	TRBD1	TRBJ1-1	ASSEPQGTPGEAF
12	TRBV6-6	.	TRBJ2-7	ASSYSMLGNEQY
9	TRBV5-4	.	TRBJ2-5	ASSQKETQY
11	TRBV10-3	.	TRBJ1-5	AIRGLGNQPQH
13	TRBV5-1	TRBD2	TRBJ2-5	ASSQRDYQVETQY
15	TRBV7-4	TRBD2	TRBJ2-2	ASSSKRGGTNTGELF
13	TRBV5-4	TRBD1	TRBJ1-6	ASSTEQGVNSPLH
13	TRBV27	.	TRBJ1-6	ASRDDRGRNSPLH
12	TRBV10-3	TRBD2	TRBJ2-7	ATRGGVDSYEQY
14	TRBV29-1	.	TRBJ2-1	SVVVAIRNARGEQF
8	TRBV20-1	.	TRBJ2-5	SALGGTQY
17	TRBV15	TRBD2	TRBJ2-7	ATSWKSPGLAASSYEQY
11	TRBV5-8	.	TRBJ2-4	ASRAQAKNIQY
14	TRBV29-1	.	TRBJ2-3	SVESGQHDSTDTQY
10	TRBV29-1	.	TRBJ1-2	SVKQTLYGYT
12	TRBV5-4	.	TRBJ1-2	ASSLVRDGGGYT
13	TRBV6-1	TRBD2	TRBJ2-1	ASSVRTSGNNEQF
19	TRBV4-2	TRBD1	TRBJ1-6	ASSRYQTGVHHRSYNSPLH
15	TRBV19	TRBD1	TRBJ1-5	ASSTRQGGNGNQPQH
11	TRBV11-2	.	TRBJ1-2	ASSFGRDWGYT
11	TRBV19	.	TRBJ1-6	ASSIFLNSPLH
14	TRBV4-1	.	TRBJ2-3	ASSQDEAAAMDTQY
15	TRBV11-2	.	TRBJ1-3	ASSPHPNLLSGNTIY
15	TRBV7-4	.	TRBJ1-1	ASSLRFGQGSEKSAF